The 15 T cell receptor beta chains listed next were all sequenced from one sample in a study of T cells in Graves' hyperthyroidism and ophthalmopathy. Researchers took RNA transcripts and amplified the TCR beta CDR3 regions from them. HTBI primers were the set used in a first-round RT-PCR of the TCR CDR3. Each CDR3 protein is one row after TCRdb ran MiXCR on the multiplex PCR reads. The sample comprises fewer than 900,000 distinct CDR3 sequences, approximately 18% of which are singletons, and approximately 15% rests with the top ten. Sequencing was performed on blood. These TCRs come from a woman aged 45 to 65 with Graves' hyperthyroidism that later progressed to Graves' ophthalmopathy.

V gene TRBV15 combines with J gene TRBJ1-4, with D hard to call. The CDR3 totals 15 residues. Trimming removed 3 bases at V and 3 bases at J, with 11 bases between. Germline lookup yields CDR1 LNHNV and CDR2 YYDKDF (reference sequence). In DNA, the CDR3 is TGTGCCACCAGCAGGAACAGCGGATCTAATGAAAAACTGTTTTTT. Translation: CATSRNSGSNEKLFF. The variable domain in full, completed from reference TRBV15 and TRBJ1-4, reads DAMVIQNPRYQVTQFGKPVTLSCSQTLNHNVMYWYQQKSSQAPKLLFHYYDKDFNNEADTPDNFQSRRPNTSFCFLDIRSPGLGDTAMYLCATSRNSGSNEKLFFGSGTQLSVL.

In this sample, this clonotype turned up a few times. The genes are TRBV6-1 and TRBJ2-3, with D uncertain. Trimming pared 9 bases from V and 2 bases from J, leaving 18 bases between. CDR1 and CDR2 (germline): MNHNS, SASEGT. The CDR3 contains 15 residues. The CDR3 sequence is CARRRVWVHTDTQYF. The CDR3 DNA reads as TGTGCCAGGAGAAGGGTGTGGGTCCACACAGATACGCAGTATTTT.

This clonotype showed up many times. The chain carries TRBV13 and TRBJ2-7, with 10 bases identical to TRBD1. J gave up 7 bases and V 5 bases, and 11 bases lay outside the gene matches. The CDR3 has 15 amino acids. Germline CDR1 PRHDT, CDR2 FYEKMQ (reference sequence). The CDR3: CASSGGTGVFREQYF. DNA of the CDR3: TGTGCCAGCAGCGGGGGGACAGGGGTATTTCGTGAGCAGTACTTC.

This clonotype was counted ten times or more. The chain couples TRBV6-2 or TRBV6-3 to TRBJ2-5, with D possibly matching TRBD1 (5 bases). Deletions cut 0 bases from V and 2 bases from J, with 7 bases between. The CDR3 sequence is 14 residues long. Germline assignment: CDR1 MNHEY and CDR2 SVGEGT. CDR3 amino acids: CASSYSRQQETQYF. CDR3 DNA: TGTGCCAGCAGTTACTCGCGACAGCAAGAGACCCAGTACTTC.

This chain joins TRBV28 and TRBJ1-4; no clear D gene. The CDR3 is 11 residues long. Germline assignment: CDR1 MDHEN and CDR2 SYDVKM. The V end lost 6 bases, the J end lost 8 bases, and 7 bases lay between the germline ends. This CDR3 is CASRQREKLFF. The CDR3 nucleotides read TGTGCCAGCAGACAGAGGGAAAAACTGTTTTTT.

Here the CDR3 reads CASSTIGGELFF. DNA of the CDR3: TGTGCCAGTAGTACGATCGGCGGGGAGCTGTTTTTT. V gene TRBV19 combines with J gene TRBJ2-2; D remains ambiguous. V was trimmed by 4 bases and J by 7 bases, leaving 7 bases between them. This CDR3 is 12 amino acids long. The V gene's germline CDR1 is LNHDA and CDR2 SQIVND (reference sequence).

The V gene is TRBV11-2, the J gene TRBJ2-2; 12 nucleotides match TRBD2. Germline assignment: CDR1 SGHAT and CDR2 FQNNGV. This CDR3 has 16 amino acids. V trimming: 5 bases; J trimming: 6 bases; junction bases outside the gene matches: 7. The CDR3 bases are TGTGCCAGCAGCCCTAGCGGGGGGGGAGACTCCGGGGAGCTGTTTTTT. Residues: CASSPSGGGDSGELFF.

There are many counts of this clonotype. The chain combines TRBV7-9 with TRBJ2-1; D is possibly TRBD1 (6 bases). Germline loops: CDR1 SEHNR, CDR2 FQNEAQ (reference sequence). This CDR3 is built from 13 residues. V was pared by 3 bases and J by 9 bases, with 12 bases between. The CDR3 sequence is CASSFSTGTEQFF. The CDR3 nucleotides read TGTGCCAGCAGCTTCTCTACAGGGACTGAGCAGTTCTTC.

This clonotype was counted many times. V and J are TRBV11-2 and TRBJ1-2; TRBD1 aligns across 7 bases. The V and J ends lost 5 bases and 2 bases, in that order; junction bases with no gene match: 5. The germline V gene has CDR1 SGHAT and CDR2 FQNNGV. This CDR3 has 14 residues. CDR3 DNA sequence: TGTGCCAGCAGCCGAGGGGGCACAAACTATGGCTACACCTTC. This gives the protein CASSRGGTNYGYTF.

The rearrangement links TRBV29-1 to TRBJ1-1, with D possibly matching TRBD1 (6 bases). The CDR3 runs to 13 residues. With 6 bases removed from V and 1 base from J, the gap between germline ends came to 12 bases. Germline CDR1 and CDR2: SQVTM and ANQGSEA. The CDR3 DNA is TGCAGCGTGACTACAGGGTGGAACACTGAAGCTTTCTTT. Translated: CSVTTGWNTEAFF.

The sample holds many counts of this clonotype. The chain couples TRBV12-3 or TRBV12-4 to TRBJ1-1; D is perhaps TRBD1 (6 bases). The CDR3 sequence is 14 residues long. Trimming took 3 bases from V and 5 from J, leaving 13 bases between them. For the CDR3, the DNA is TGTGCCAGCAGTTTCACAGGGAGTGGAACTGAAGCTTTCTTT. As protein: CASSFTGSGTEAFF.

The chain joins TRBV27 to TRBJ2-3, with 7 bases lining up with TRBD2. CDR1 is MNHEY, CDR2 SMNVEV, per germline (reference sequence). The CDR3 covers 14 residues. J was trimmed by 7 bases and V by 3 bases; bases with no gene match: 7. CDR3 DNA: TGTGCCAGCAGTTTGACTAGCTCATCAAATACGCAGTATTTT. The encoded protein is CASSLTSSSNTQYF.

The table lists this clonotype with a few counts. The rearrangement joins TRBV2 to TRBJ2-5, with a possible D match to TRBD2 (5 bases). Trimming stripped 6 bases from V and 4 bases from J, with 15 bases between. The CDR3 runs to 14 residues. From germline, CDR1 is SNHLY and CDR2 FYNNEI. CDR3 sequence reads: CASSKGALGETQYF. CDR3 in DNA: TGTGCCAGCAGCAAGGGAGCTCTCGGAGAGACCCAGTACTTC.

CDR3 nucleotides: TGTGCCACCAGTGATTTTTCTAGCGGGGGAGGGAATGAGCAGTTCTTC. Translating it yields CATSDFSSGGGNEQFF. V gene TRBV24-1 combines with J gene TRBJ2-1; 10 bases line up with TRBD2. CDR1 KGHDR and CDR2 SFDVKD come from the germline V gene. The CDR3 totals 16 residues. Trimming removed 1 base from V and 7 bases from J; junction bases left unmatched: 6.

This chain connects TRBV12-3 or TRBV12-4 to TRBJ1-4; D uncertain. Trimming took off 5 bases at V and 7 bases at J, with 11 bases between the two ends. The CDR3 sequence is 13 residues long. CDR3 sequence (DNA): TGTGCCAGCAGTCCCCCTTCGAGTGAAAAACTGTTTTTT. Amino acid sequence: CASSPPSSEKLFF.